This T cell receptor beta chain was profiled in a study of identical twins. CDR3 length equals 16 residues. The J segment lost 7 bases and the V segment lost 0 bases, leaving 7 bases of the junction unmatched. The germline V gene encodes CDR1 SGHRS and CDR2 YFSETQ. General study findings and limits: The conclusions drew on cross-sectional statistical analysis instead of tracking the same donors.

TCRdb processed the 5' RACE reads anew with MiXCR; each CDR3 protein has one entry. This sample has about 450,000 distinct CDR3 sequences, with less than 20% found just once. This clonotype was seen ten or more times. Its antigen is not known. Sequenced material: naive T cells sorted from blood. This clonotype was sampled from a man aged 50 to 60 in good health. V gene TRBV5-1 combines with J gene TRBJ2-1; 10 positions agree with TRBD2. The CDR3, as DNA: TGCGCCAGCAGCTTGGAGGCTAGCGGGAGTATAAATGAGCAGTTCTTC. This encodes CASSLEASGSINEQFF.